Detailed here is one TCR beta chain. This clonotype was counted many times. The clone's antigen remains unknown. Nothing much larger sits one base from this clone, and base qualities are not available. This entry comes from a study of response to subunit inactivated influenza vaccine (dated 2018 in TCRdb). For context, the study as a whole: Deep quantitative T cell receptor repertoire profiling was used in the study to track responses to a trivalent subunit inactivated influenza vaccine. Study-wide findings and limitations: It was suggested by the authors that each seasonal influenza vaccination may recruit only a limited number of new T cells.

Library construction relied on RT-PCR. Sequencing used an Illumina HiSeq 2500. TCRdb reanalyzed the raw reads on its own, using fastp at Q25 for trimming and MiXCR for clone calling, and kept in-frame beta chains. Rows are unified per CDR3 protein, each entry keeping the most common DNA and genes. The sample table shows a few hundred thousand distinct CDR3 sequences, and about 7.2% are seen once. Jointly, the top ten make up about an eighth of the sample. The sample consisted of PBMCs from blood, taken around 2 years after vaccination. The clonotype was recovered from a man aged 45 to 75 who received an inactivated influenza vaccine. Donor details come from another sample of the same person, matched by shared clones.

Here is the DNA: TGTGCCAGCAGCTCGGGACTAGCCAACTACGAGCAGTACTTC. This yields the protein CASSSGLANYEQYF. This chain joins TRBV7-2 to TRBJ2-7; the central 9 bases match TRBD2. Here V drops 4 bases and J drops 3 bases, and the junction holds 4 bases not matched to any gene. The CDR3 covers 14 residues, taking in both the cysteine and the phenylalanine. CDR3 DNA is the only sequence kept; it has 42 bases, read in frame from the first base. The germline V gene yields SGHTA for CDR1 and FQGNSA for CDR2. Reference TRBV7-2 and TRBJ2-7 genes cover what lies past the CDR3, so the full variable domain is GAGVSQSPSNKVTEKGKDVELRCDPISGHTALYWYRQSLGQGLEFLIYFQGNSAPDKSGLPSDRFSAERTGGSVSTLTIQRTQQEDSAVYLCASSSGLANYEQYFGPGTRLTVT.